The 7 T cell receptor beta chains given below trace back to one sample, sequenced in a study of blood T cell repertoires in COVID-19. Using immunoSEQ multiplex PCR, the repertoire was profiled, and TCRdb retains in-frame clones only, with some absent. The sample lists about 520,000 clones, 70% to 90% occurring once. Sequenced: peripheral blood. Source of these receptors: a human donor in a cohort sampled during active COVID-19.

The CDR3 nucleotides are TGTGCCAGTAGTCAAACAGGGGAGTCTGGGCAGTTCTTC. Translating gives CASSQTGESGQFF. The J gene is TRBJ2-1, the V gene TRBV19, with 7 bases lining up with TRBD1. V trimming: 5 bases; J trimming: 12 bases; junction bases outside the gene matches: 10. Germline loops: CDR1 LNHDA, CDR2 SQIVND (reference sequence). This CDR3 spans 13 amino acids.

CDR3 region: CASSLQSGYTF. For the CDR3, the DNA is TGTGCCAGCAGCTTACAAAGCGGCTACACCTTC. The chain links TRBV7-9 to TRBJ1-2; D is unresolved. The ends were cut back, 2 bases at V and 8 bases at J, with 6 bases in the middle. The CDR3 loop spans 11 amino acids. Germline V lookup: CDR1 SEHNR, CDR2 FQNEAQ (reference sequence).

The chain has TRBV7-9 and TRBJ1-2; 7 bases are a match to TRBD1. CDR1 is SEHNR and CDR2 is FQNEAQ in the germline V gene (reference sequence). The CDR3 has 13 residues. V lost 6 bases and J lost 7; bases outside the gene matches: 8. The CDR3 nucleotides read TGTGCCAGCAGTACCGACAGGGCTCGTGGCTACACCTTC. Translating it yields CASSTDRARGYTF.

V gene TRBV6-5 combines with J gene TRBJ1-1; 10 bases are shared with TRBD1. J was trimmed by 0 bases and V by 6 bases; bases with no gene match: 4. The CDR3 is made up of 15 amino acids. CDR1 and CDR2 from the germline V gene are MNHEY and SVGAGI. The DNA of the CDR3 is TGTGCCAGCAGAAGACAGGGGGCGATGAACACTGAAGCTTTCTTT. This sequence encodes CASRRQGAMNTEAFF.

V and J are TRBV24-1 and TRBJ2-3; 8 bases line up with TRBD1. Germline loops: CDR1 KGHDR, CDR2 SFDVKD. This CDR3 spans 16 amino acids. Trimming at V came to 4 bases and at J to 7 bases, leaving 12 bases not matched to a gene. The CDR3 DNA is TGTGCCACCAGTGACCCAGGGACAGGTTTATCATATACGCAGTATTTT. It encodes CATSDPGTGLSYTQYF.

The chain has TRBV7-2 and TRBJ2-7; 11 bases line up with TRBD2. V lost 10 bases and J lost 6; bases outside the gene matches: 8. The CDR3 is 13 residues long. Germline CDR1 is SGHTA and CDR2 is FQGNSA. CDR3 region: CATILAGEREQYF. The CDR3, as DNA: TGTGCCACCATACTAGCGGGAGAGCGCGAGCAGTACTTC.

This clone was picked up a small number of times. DNA of the CDR3: TGTGCCAGCAGCTTAGAGCGGGGAAACACCGGGGAGCTGTTTTTT. It yields the protein CASSLERGNTGELFF. The gene calls are TRBV11-2 and TRBJ2-2; tentative D call: TRBD2 (6 bases). CDR3 length: 15 amino acids. Germline V gives CDR1 SGHAT, CDR2 FQNNGV. V was cut by 0 bases and J by 2 bases, with 7 bases left in between.